The rows below give T cell receptor beta chains drawn from one sample of a study of vaccination effects on CD4 cells after COVID-19. These TCRs are of unknown antigen specificity. Generated by immunoSEQ multiplex PCR, the TCRdb table keeps only in-frame clones and is missing some. The table has about 43,000 clones, around 78% seen once. This specimen was CD4+ T cells from PBMCs cultured with SARS-CoV-2 spike peptides, taken before COVID-19 vaccination. The source is a human donor who received a COVID-19 vaccine. The CDR3 runs from the conserved cysteine through the conserved F or W. The D gene is left open where the match is weak. Clone size is given for some rows only: seen once, a few or many times, or a class if the clone is expanded.

V,J,size,D,CDR3,DNA
TRBV5-1,TRBJ2-5,NA,NA,CASSPNRAETQYF,TGCGCCAGCAGCCCAAACAGAGCAGAGACCCAGTACTTC
TRBV18,TRBJ2-5,NA,TRBD1,CASSPPGTVLGTQYF,TGTGCCAGCTCACCACCCGGGACAGTCCTAGGAACCCAGTACTTC
TRBV7-9,TRBJ2-2,NA,NA,CASSLDVGTNTGELFF,TGTGCCAGCAGCTTAGATGTAGGGACGAACACCGGGGAGCTGTTTTTT
TRBV6-5,TRBJ1-1,NA,NA,CALLGNTEAFF,TGTGCCCTCCTCGGGAACACTGAAGCTTTCTTT
TRBV29-1,TRBJ2-5,NA,TRBD1,CSGIETGLETQYF,TGCAGCGGGATCGAGACAGGGTTGGAGACCCAGTACTTC
TRBV11-3,TRBJ1-6,NA,NA,CASSSLTGSPLHF,TGTGCCAGCAGCTCCCTCACCGGATCACCCCTCCACTTT
TRBV2,TRBJ1-1,NA,NA,CASSDRSGREVGKDAEAFF,TGTGCCAGCAGTGATCGGTCGGGCAGGGAGGTCGGTAAGGACGCTGAAGCTTTCTTT
TRBV24-1,TRBJ2-3,NA,NA,CATSVGSGHTDTQYF,TGTGCCACCAGTGTAGGGTCTGGACACACAGATACGCAGTATTTT
TRBV11-2,TRBJ2-1,NA,TRBD2,CASTSSGLTKQFF,TGTGCCAGCACCTCATCGGGACTAACAAAGCAGTTCTTC
TRBV15,TRBJ2-3,once,NA,CATTFDPGATSTDTQYF,TGTGCCACCACCTTCGACCCAGGGGCCACTAGCACAGATACGCAGTATTTT
TRBV6-5,TRBJ1-3,NA,NA,CASSYSLYGNTIYF,TGTGCCAGCAGTTACAGCTTATATGGAAACACCATATATTTT
TRBV27,TRBJ1-6,NA,TRBD1,CASSSRPTGGSSPLHF,TGTGCCAGCAGTTCCCGACCGACAGGGGGCAGTTCACCCCTCCACTTT
TRBV29-1,TRBJ1-6,NA,NA,CSASAGTENSPLHF,TGCAGCGCATCTGCCGGGACCGAGAATTCACCCCTCCACTTT
TRBV7-3,TRBJ2-5,NA,NA,CASSLSGPLAQYF,TGTGCCAGCAGCTTATCGGGGCCTTTGGCCCAGTACTTC
TRBV19,TRBJ1-3,few,NA,CASTHPSGPRNIYF,TGTGCCAGTACCCATCCCTCGGGCCCTCGCAACATATATTTT
TRBV13,TRBJ1-5,NA,NA,CASSFAKNQPQHF,TGTGCCAGCAGCTTCGCCAAAAATCAGCCCCAGCATTTT
TRBV4-3,TRBJ1-2,NA,NA,CASSQESGNYGYTF,TGCGCCAGCAGCCAAGAATCCGGTAACTATGGCTACACCTTC
TRBV19,TRBJ1-1,few,NA,CASTLLLGSTEAFF,TGTGCCAGTACCTTGCTTTTGGGGTCAACTGAAGCTTTCTTT
TRBV5-1,TRBJ1-2,NA,TRBD1,CASSLQGDSYGYTF,TGCGCCAGCAGCCTTCAGGGGGACTCCTATGGCTACACCTTC
TRBV5-1,TRBJ2-3,NA,NA,CASSLSWENTQYF,TGCGCCAGCAGCTTGTCCTGGGAAAATACGCAGTATTTT
TRBV4-3,TRBJ1-4,NA,NA,CASSQDLGQLEKLFF,TGCGCCAGCAGCCAAGATCTCGGGCAGCTTGAAAAACTGTTTTTT
TRBV28,TRBJ1-2,NA,NA,CASSLLRDGYTF,TGTGCCAGCAGTTTATTGCGGGACGGCTACACCTTC
TRBV21-1,TRBJ2-4,once,NA,CASSRAGGQNIQYF,TGTGCCAGCAGCAGAGCAGGGGGGCAAAACATTCAGTACTTC
TRBV18,TRBJ2-6,once,NA,CASSPGGTAVSGANVLTF,TGTGCCAGCTCACCGGGGGGGACAGCGGTCTCTGGGGCCAACGTCCTGACTTTC
TRBV27,TRBJ1-1,medium-sized,NA,CASSLFAGVNTEAFF,TGTGCCAGCAGTTTATTCGCTGGGGTGAACACTGAAGCTTTCTTT
TRBV5-8,TRBJ2-3,NA,TRBD1,CASPGTGGTDTQYF,TGTGCCAGCCCCGGGACAGGGGGCACAGATACGCAGTATTTT
TRBV2,TRBJ2-2,NA,TRBD1,CASSSGQVGTGELFF,TGTGCCAGCAGTTCGGGACAGGTCGGGACCGGGGAGCTGTTTTTT
TRBV29-1,TRBJ1-2,NA,TRBD1,CSVVGQGDYGYTF,TGCAGCGTCGTCGGACAGGGTGACTATGGCTACACCTTC
TRBV2,TRBJ2-2,NA,TRBD1,CASKTGTGNTGELFF,TGTGCCAGTAAGACCGGGACAGGGAACACCGGGGAGCTGTTTTTT
TRBV7-2,TRBJ1-5,NA,NA,CASSPREGWPQHF,TGTGCCAGCAGCCCTCGCGAGGGCTGGCCCCAGCATTTT
TRBV5-5,TRBJ2-1,NA,TRBD1,CASSATGGFGDEQFF,TGTGCCAGCAGCGCCACAGGGGGCTTTGGGGATGAGCAGTTCTTC
TRBV9,TRBJ2-5,NA,TRBD1,CASSVDAGGETQYF,TGTGCCAGCAGCGTAGATGCAGGGGGAGAGACCCAGTACTTC
TRBV28,TRBJ1-2,once,TRBD1,CASSPTGQAANYGYTF,TGTGCCAGCAGTCCCACCGGACAGGCCGCTAACTATGGCTACACCTTC
TRBV10-1,TRBJ2-5,NA,NA,CASSRGAAETQYF,TGCGCCAGCAGTCGCGGGGCTGCGGAGACCCAGTACTTC
TRBV4-1,TRBJ2-2,few,TRBD1,CASSTTLSGTGGVVGELFF,TGCGCCAGCAGCACAACCCTGTCCGGGACAGGGGGCGTAGTCGGGGAGCTGTTTTTT
TRBV7-2,TRBJ2-2,NA,TRBD2,CASSFSGGLGTGELFF,TGTGCCAGCAGCTTTTCGGGGGGGCTCGGCACCGGGGAGCTGTTTTTT
TRBV27,TRBJ1-5,NA,NA,CASSFRENSNQPQHF,TGTGCCAGCAGTTTCAGGGAAAATAGCAATCAGCCCCAGCATTTT
TRBV7-8,TRBJ2-1,NA,NA,CASTTRWAGGVNEQFF,TGTGCCAGCACCACACGTTGGGCAGGGGGGGTCAATGAGCAGTTCTTC
TRBV10-3,TRBJ2-5,NA,TRBD2,CAISAGGTETQYF,TGTGCCATCAGTGCGGGGGGGACGGAGACCCAGTACTTC